This T cell receptor (beta chain) was profiled in a study of blood T cell repertoires in COVID-19 (dated by TCRdb to 2020 to 2022). For the study in its entirety: Samples covering the acute and convalescent phases of COVID-19 were provided by collaborators in the United States, Italy and Spain. The material from the prospective study consisted of cDNA or gDNA derived from T cells, B-cell-depleted T cells, or PBMCs. Deeply sampled blood TCRbeta repertoires from subjects exposed to, actively infected with, or recovered from COVID-19 were included in the dataset. A freely available public database, intended as a resource for researchers studying the immune response to SARS-CoV-2, is where the repertoires were released. Samples were obtained from the ongoing ImmuneRACE study (first 160 participants) and from 1,000 to 1,500 subjects provided by 6 global collaborators. Sample metadata almost always included a de-identified subject ID, COVID-19 status, age in years and sex. Where HLA class I and class II types were available, the types were taken from metadata supplied by the sample provider, not from assay-based typing.

General findings and caveats noted by the study authors: How much clinical and demographic metadata was included differed by source and by participant, and the metadata was provided uncurated.

CDR1 and CDR2 were assigned from the germline V gene as MDHEN and SYDVKM. V drops 6 bases and J drops 0 bases, leaving 9 bases in between. The CDR3 spans 15 residues, from the cysteine through the phenylalanine. Of the read, only the CDR3 DNA is kept; its 45 bases are in frame from base 1. Enrolling through a virtual design, the prospective study's participants ranged in age from roughly 18 to 95 years and lived across around 25 United States geographic areas. Cohort assignment in the prospective study relied on participant-reported clinical history from a screening survey and a study questionnaire. ImmuneRACE Cohort 3 recovered participants were defined by two consecutive negative NP/OP PCR tests, healthcare professional clearance, or symptom resolution. Mobile phlebotomists in the prospective study collected whole blood, serum and a nasopharyngeal or oropharyngeal swab from every participant. Participants in the prospective study had the option to provide additional blood draws and questionnaires over a roughly 2-month period. Before DNA extraction, prospective study blood samples were shipped either frozen or at room temperature.

As concerns this clone: Its antigen remains undetermined. No much larger clonotype is one base removed from it; base qualities were not supplied.

TCRbeta CDR3 regions were amplified from genomic DNA using the immunoSEQ Assay, a bias-controlled multiplex PCR. The paper's processing steps were these. Nucleated cell counts per sample were estimated from amplification of reference gene primers within the assay. Sequence reads were collapsed and filtered to measure the absolute abundance of every unique TCRbeta CDR3 rearrangement. For each sample, productive Simpson clonality was calculated by taking the square root of Simpson's diversity index across productive rearrangements. In its TCRdb copy, this immuneACCESS table keeps in-frame sequences only and misses some clones. Where compared with another copy, unresolved V genes explain less than half of these, and the others have no known cause. The DNA was the basis for D and trimming; V, J and clone size are from that table. Here the sample has 150,000 to 200,000 clones; around 82% occur a single time. The ten biggest clones cover about an eighth of the sample.

This sequence uses TRBV28 and TRBJ2-6; TRBD1 might be the D gene, on 5 matching bases. Sample: PBMCs or T cells enriched from blood (not recorded which). This TCR was sampled from a middle-aged man who had recovered from COVID-19. The CDR3 has the sequence CASSRDSSGANVLTF. The DNA is TGTGCCAGCAGCCGCGACAGCTCTGGGGCCAACGTCCTGACTTTC.